This T cell receptor beta chain was captured by sequencing in a study of blood T cell repertoires in COVID-19. Study context: Spain, Italy and the United States supplied samples that represented acute and convalescent COVID-19.

Libraries were prepared by immunoSEQ multiplex PCR; TCRdb keeps only in-frame clonotypes and omits some of them. Of about 150,000 clones in the sample, 75% to 85% are singletons; the top ten hold about 12%. During active infection, Seattle patients enrolled and were then monitored through disease. V lost 4 bases to trimming and J lost 1 base; unmatched junction nucleotides: 4. The CDR3 has 15 residues. Looked up from germline, CDR1 is SGDLS and CDR2 is YYNGEE. This TCR derives from a woman aged 55-70 years with COVID-19, enrolled during active disease. The J gene is TRBJ2-3, the V gene TRBV9; 9 bases map to TRBD1. The sequenced material came from peripheral blood. The CDR3 DNA is TGTGCCAGCAGCCTTCGGACAGGGGGCACAGATACGCAGTATTTT. Amino acid sequence: CASSLRTGGTDTQYF.